The present entry profiles one T cell receptor (beta chain) with its context. The V and J ends lost 3 bases and 4 bases respectively, with 14 bases between them. CDR1 and CDR2 from the germline V gene are MNHEY and SVGAGI. This CDR3 has 15 amino acids. The data were obtained in a study of blood T cell repertoires in COVID-19. As for the study in general: COVID-19 samples from acute and convalescent phases originated in the United States, Italy and Spain. PBMCs, B-cell-depleted T cells, or T cells provided the cDNA or gDNA that made up the material.

Source study methods: For nucleated cells, counts were estimated from reference gene primer amplification. Using immunoSEQ multiplex PCR, the repertoire was profiled, and TCRdb retains in-frame clones only, with some absent. D and trimming were read from the DNA, whereas the V and J calls and clone size are those reported in that table. The repertoire holds approximately 250,000 clones, with roughly 81% as singletons. Sequenced sample: peripheral blood. The J gene is TRBJ2-3, the V gene TRBV6-5; D perhaps matches TRBD2 (7 bases). The TCR was taken from a man aged 40-49 years with acute or convalescent COVID-19. The CDR3 spells CASSYRGGLADTQYF. As DNA, the CDR3 is TGTGCCAGCAGTTATAGGGGGGGGCTGGCAGATACGCAGTATTTT.